Listed here is a single T cell receptor beta chain. Its matching antigen is unknown. This sample was taken from a study of human T cells and chemical hapten exposure. The wider study: Affected patients, primarily female, had alopecia areata, totalis or universalis. Slight differences in pooled library volume were the main source of varying TCR yields across samples. General study findings and limits: Positive correlation was observed between PT1 expanded TCR counts and patch test score.

Original analysis: A per-sample median of about 96,000 TCRs was observed, with counts ranging from about 20,000 to 750,000. TCRdb re-analysed the RACE reads in MiXCR, keeping a single row per CDR3 protein. The authors' filters were not applied to this entry. The data hold roughly 380,000 distinct CDR3 sequences, with more than 4.5% observed a single time. This sample's time point: pre-sensitization, week 0. The treatment was: therapeutic diphenylcyclopropenone sensitization with weekly scalp DPC. J gave up 0 bases and V 7 bases, and 11 bases lay outside the gene matches. Per the germline V gene, CDR1 is ENHRY and CDR2 is SYGVKD. The CDR3 covers 17 residues.

This specimen was whole blood, taken in connection with sensitization to the hapten diphenylcyclopropenone (DPC). This chain uses TRBV10-3 with TRBJ1-3; 8 nucleotides match TRBD1. The origin of this receptor is a woman between 45 and 65 years old with alopecia areata. Some clones in this sample may be carry-over from other donors' samples. The CDR3, as DNA: TGTGCCATCACCCCTGTCGGACAGGGCACCTCTGGAAACACCATATATTTT. Its protein is CAITPVGQGTSGNTIYF.